These 12 T cell receptor beta chains came from one sample sequenced in a study of cytomegalovirus exposure and HLA in healthy donors. Researchers ran the PCR with 60 Vbeta and 13 Jbeta primers. Sequenced by immunoSEQ multiplex PCR; TCRdb stores in-frame clones only, minus some. This table holds around 160,000 clones, 79% found once. Sequenced material: PBMCs. The receptors here all came from a middle-aged woman in good health and CMV-seropositive.

The genes are TRBV27 and TRBJ1-5; TRBD1 might be the D (6 bases). This CDR3 has 13 residues. The V gene lost 2 bases and the J gene lost 6 bases, with 8 bases spanning the gap. CDR1 MNHEY and CDR2 SMNVEV come from the germline V gene (reference sequence). The CDR3 is CASSLVGGQPQHF. The DNA of the CDR3 is TGTGCCAGCAGTTTAGTAGGGGGTCAGCCCCAGCATTTT.

This clone was observed a handful of times. The V call is TRBV6-5, the J call TRBJ1-1, with TRBD1 identical over 7 bases. The CDR3 loop spans 14 amino acids. V shed 0 bases and J 7 bases; nucleotides not matched to a gene: 5. Germline V gives CDR1 MNHEY, CDR2 SVGAGI. DNA for the CDR3: TGTGCCAGCAGTTACTCCGACAGGGTGGGTGAAGCTTTCTTT. Its translation: CASSYSDRVGEAFF.

The table lists this clone with a few counts. This chain uses TRBV10-3 with TRBJ1-2; 10 nucleotides match TRBD1. This CDR3 region has 14 residues. CDR1 ENHRY and CDR2 SYGVKD come from the germline V gene. V shed 2 bases and J 8 bases; nucleotides not matched to a gene: 5. The CDR3 nucleotides are TGTGCCATCAGTGAGGGGGACAGGGGTAGCGGCTACACCTTC. Translating it yields CAISEGDRGSGYTF.

The chain employs TRBV6-1 and TRBJ2-3; 7 nucleotides agree with TRBD1. This CDR3 region has 14 residues. The J segment lost 2 bases and the V segment lost 6 bases, leaving 5 bases of the junction unmatched. The germline V gene encodes CDR1 MNHNS and CDR2 SASEGT. CDR3 protein: CASRPGQLTDTQYF. The CDR3 bases are TGTGCCAGCAGGCCGGGACAGCTCACAGATACGCAGTATTTT.

The V call is TRBV18, the J call TRBJ2-4, with no clear D. The germline gives CDR1 KGHSH, CDR2 LQKENI. Trimming took off 2 bases at V and 6 bases at J, with 11 bases between the two ends. The CDR3 extends over 14 amino acids. As DNA, the CDR3 is TGTGCCAGCTCACCATTGGCAGGCGCAAACATTCAGTACTTC. It codes for CASSPLAGANIQYF.

V is TRBV18 and J is TRBJ1-4; 8 bases map to TRBD1. The germline V gene has CDR1 KGHSH and CDR2 LQKENI. V dropped 0 bases and J dropped 3; count of bases not matched to a gene: 0. The CDR3 loop spans 15 amino acids. The CDR3 DNA follows: TGTGCCAGCTCACCACCGGGACAGGCTAATGAAAAACTGTTTTTT. Encoded protein: CASSPPGQANEKLFF. Supplemented by reference TRBV18 and TRBJ1-4, the full variable domain reads NAGVMQNPRHLVRRRGQEARLRCSPMKGHSHVYWYRQLPEEGLKFMVYLQKENIIDESGMPKERFSAEFPKEGPSILRIQQVVRGDSAAYFCASSPPGQANEKLFFGSGTQLSVL.

The V gene is TRBV6-5, the J gene TRBJ1-6, with 8 bases matching TRBD1. Trimming removed 4 bases from V and 2 bases from J; junction bases left unmatched: 1. The CDR3 consists of 15 residues. Germline CDR1 is MNHEY and CDR2 is SVGAGI. The DNA for the CDR3 is TGTGCCAGCAGTTCGACAGGGGCCTATAATTCACCCCTCCACTTT. Protein product: CASSSTGAYNSPLHF.

V usage is TRBV7-3 and J usage is TRBJ2-1, with TRBD1 identical over 7 bases. V trimming: 5 bases; J trimming: 9 bases; junction bases outside the gene matches: 13. Germline V gene sequence: CDR1 SGHTA, CDR2 FQGTGA. The CDR3 sequence is 15 residues long. In nucleotides, the CDR3 is TGTGCCAGCAGCGCCACAGGGGACAGTCATAGTGAGCAGTTCTTC. Protein sequence: CASSATGDSHSEQFF.

CDR3 bases: TGTGCCAGCAGCTTAAATACCGGGACAGGGATGATTTTCGGGGAGCTGTTTTTT. Protein: CASSLNTGTGMIFGELFF. V is TRBV7-9 and J is TRBJ2-2; 9 nucleotides match TRBD1. There are 18 residues in the CDR3. J was trimmed by 7 bases and V by 2 bases; bases with no gene match: 14. CDR1 and CDR2 (germline): SEHNR, FQNEAQ (reference sequence).

This chain joins TRBV10-3 and TRBJ2-7; TRBD1 matches 11 bases. Germline V gene sequence: CDR1 ENHRY, CDR2 SYGVKD. The CDR3 runs 14 residues. The J segment lost 2 bases and the V segment lost 4 bases, leaving 1 base of the junction unmatched. The CDR3 DNA follows: TGTGCCATCAGTGTGGACAGGGGGCCCTACGAGCAGTACTTC. Translation: CAISVDRGPYEQYF.

The chain has TRBV7-9 and TRBJ2-7; 8 bases match TRBD2. V trimming: 5 bases; J trimming: 2 bases; junction bases outside the gene matches: 17. The V gene's germline CDR1 is SEHNR and CDR2 FQNEAQ (reference sequence). The CDR3 runs to 18 residues. Here the CDR3 reads CASSPVAGGPIIPYEQYF. CDR3 DNA sequence: TGTGCCAGCAGCCCTGTGGCGGGGGGCCCGATAATACCCTACGAGCAGTACTTC.

This chain uses TRBV4-1 with TRBJ2-2; 7 nucleotides agree with TRBD2. The CDR3 has 20 residues. V shed 5 bases, J shed 6 bases, and the junction held 24 bases outside the gene matches. Germline CDR1 reads MGHRA; CDR2 reads YSYEKL. Here the CDR3 DNA reads TGCGCCAGCAGCTCTCTTGGGAGAGGGAGGGAGGGTTGGTTGTCCGGGGAGCTGTTTTTT. It specifies CASSSLGRGREGWLSGELFF.